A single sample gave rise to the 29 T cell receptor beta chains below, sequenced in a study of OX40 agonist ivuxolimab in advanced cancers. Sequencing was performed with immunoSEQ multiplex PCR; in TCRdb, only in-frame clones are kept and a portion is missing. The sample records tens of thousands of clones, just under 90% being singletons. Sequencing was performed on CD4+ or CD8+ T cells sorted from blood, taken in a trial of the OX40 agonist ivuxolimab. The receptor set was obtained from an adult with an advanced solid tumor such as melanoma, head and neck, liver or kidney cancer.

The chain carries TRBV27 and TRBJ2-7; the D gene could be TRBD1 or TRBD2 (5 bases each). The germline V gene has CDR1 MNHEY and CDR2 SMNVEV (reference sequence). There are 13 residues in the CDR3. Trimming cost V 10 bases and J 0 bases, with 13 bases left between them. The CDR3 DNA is TGTGCCACCGGGGCAGGAGCCTCCTACGAGCAGTACTTC. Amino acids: CATGAGASYEQYF.

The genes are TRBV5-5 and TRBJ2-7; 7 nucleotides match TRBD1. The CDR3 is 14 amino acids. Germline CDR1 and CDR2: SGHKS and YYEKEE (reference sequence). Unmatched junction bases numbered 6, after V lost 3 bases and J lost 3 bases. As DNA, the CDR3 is TGTGCCAGCAGCTGGACAGGCAACCTCTACGAGCAGTACTTC. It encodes CASSWTGNLYEQYF.

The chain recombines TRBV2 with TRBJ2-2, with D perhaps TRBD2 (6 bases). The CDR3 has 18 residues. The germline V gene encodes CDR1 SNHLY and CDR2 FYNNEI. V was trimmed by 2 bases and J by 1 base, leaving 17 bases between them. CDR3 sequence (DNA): TGTGCCAGCAGTGAAAACCCTGGGTGGGGGGTGAACACCGGGGAGCTGTTTTTT. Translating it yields CASSENPGWGVNTGELFF.

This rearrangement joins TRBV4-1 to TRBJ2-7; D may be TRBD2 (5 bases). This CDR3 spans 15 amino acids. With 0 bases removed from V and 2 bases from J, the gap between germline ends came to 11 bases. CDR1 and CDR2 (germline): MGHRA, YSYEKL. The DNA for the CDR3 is TGCGCCAGCAGCCAAGAATCGGGGAACACCTACGAGCAGTACTTC. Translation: CASSQESGNTYEQYF.

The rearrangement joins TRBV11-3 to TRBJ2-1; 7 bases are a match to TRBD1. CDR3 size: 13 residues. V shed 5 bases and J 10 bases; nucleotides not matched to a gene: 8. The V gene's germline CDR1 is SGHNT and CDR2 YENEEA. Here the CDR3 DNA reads TGTGCCAGCAGCGGGAGACAGGGTCGCGAGCAGTTCTTC. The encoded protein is CASSGRQGREQFF.

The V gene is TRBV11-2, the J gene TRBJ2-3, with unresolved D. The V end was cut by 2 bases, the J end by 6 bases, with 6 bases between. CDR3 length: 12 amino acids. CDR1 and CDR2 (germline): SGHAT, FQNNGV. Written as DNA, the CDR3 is TGTGCCAGCAGCTTATGGACGGATACGCAGTATTTT. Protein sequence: CASSLWTDTQYF.

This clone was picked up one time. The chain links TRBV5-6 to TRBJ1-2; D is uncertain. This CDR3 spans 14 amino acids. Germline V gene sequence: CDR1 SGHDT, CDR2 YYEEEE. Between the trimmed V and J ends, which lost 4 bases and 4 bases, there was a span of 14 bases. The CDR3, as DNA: TGTGCCAGCAGCCTAATTCGGCAAGGCTATGGCTACACCTTC. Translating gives CASSLIRQGYGYTF.

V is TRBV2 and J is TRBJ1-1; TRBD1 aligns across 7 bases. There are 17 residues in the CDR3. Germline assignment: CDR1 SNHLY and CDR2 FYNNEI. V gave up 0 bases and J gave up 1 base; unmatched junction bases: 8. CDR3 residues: CASSEAARTGGNTEAFF. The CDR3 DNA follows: TGTGCCAGCAGTGAAGCAGCTAGGACAGGAGGGAACACTGAAGCTTTCTTT.

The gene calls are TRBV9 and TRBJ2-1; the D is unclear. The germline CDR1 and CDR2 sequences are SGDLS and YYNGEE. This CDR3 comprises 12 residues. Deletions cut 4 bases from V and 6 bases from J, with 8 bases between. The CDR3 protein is CASSPRPNEQFF. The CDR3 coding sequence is TGTGCCAGCAGCCCTCGCCCCAATGAGCAGTTCTTC. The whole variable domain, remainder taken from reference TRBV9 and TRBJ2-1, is DSGVTQTPKHLITATGQRVTLRCSPRSGDLSVYWYQQSLDQGLQFLIQYYNGEERAKGNILERFSAQQFPDLHSELNLSSLELGDSALYFCASSPRPNEQFFGPGTRLTVL.

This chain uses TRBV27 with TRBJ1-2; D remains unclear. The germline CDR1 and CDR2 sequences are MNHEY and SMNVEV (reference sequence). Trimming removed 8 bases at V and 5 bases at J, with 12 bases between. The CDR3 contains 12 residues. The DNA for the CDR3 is TGTGCCAGCGGAATCGTGGGGTATGGCTACACCTTC. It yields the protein CASGIVGYGYTF.

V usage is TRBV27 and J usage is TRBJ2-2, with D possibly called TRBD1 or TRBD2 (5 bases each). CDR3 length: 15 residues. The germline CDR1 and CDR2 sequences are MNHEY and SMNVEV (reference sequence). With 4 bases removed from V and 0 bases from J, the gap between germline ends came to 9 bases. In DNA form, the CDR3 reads TGTGCCAGCAGTTCTGGGGGTGCGAACACCGGGGAGCTGTTTTTT. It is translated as CASSSGGANTGELFF.

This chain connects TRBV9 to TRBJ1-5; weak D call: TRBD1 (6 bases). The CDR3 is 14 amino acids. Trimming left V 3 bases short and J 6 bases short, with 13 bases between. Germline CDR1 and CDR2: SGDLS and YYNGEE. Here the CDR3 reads CASSEGGWSQPQHF. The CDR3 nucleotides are TGTGCCAGCAGCGAGGGGGGGTGGAGTCAGCCCCAGCATTTT.

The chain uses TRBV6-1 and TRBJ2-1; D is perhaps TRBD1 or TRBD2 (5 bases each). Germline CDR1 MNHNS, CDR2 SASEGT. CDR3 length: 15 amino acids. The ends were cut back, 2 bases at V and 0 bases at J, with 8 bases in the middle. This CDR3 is CASSELGDSYNEQFF. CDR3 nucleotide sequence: TGTGCCAGCAGTGAATTGGGGGACTCCTACAATGAGCAGTTCTTC.

CDR3 nucleotide sequence: TGTGCCAGTAGTACCCCGGGACAGGGAAGGAACACTGAAGCTTTCTTT. It is translated as CASSTPGQGRNTEAFF. The rearrangement joins TRBV19 to TRBJ1-1, with 9 bases identical to TRBD1. V was clipped by 4 bases and J by 1 base; unmatched bases: 7. In germline, CDR1 is LNHDA, CDR2 SQIVND (reference sequence). The CDR3 spans 16 residues.

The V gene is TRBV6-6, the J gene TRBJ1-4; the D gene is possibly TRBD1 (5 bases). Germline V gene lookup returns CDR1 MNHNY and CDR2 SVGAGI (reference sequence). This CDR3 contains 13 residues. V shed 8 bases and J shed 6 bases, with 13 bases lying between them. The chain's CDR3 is CASLGDGYEKLFF. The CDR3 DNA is TGTGCCAGCCTGGGGGACGGATATGAAAAACTGTTTTTT.

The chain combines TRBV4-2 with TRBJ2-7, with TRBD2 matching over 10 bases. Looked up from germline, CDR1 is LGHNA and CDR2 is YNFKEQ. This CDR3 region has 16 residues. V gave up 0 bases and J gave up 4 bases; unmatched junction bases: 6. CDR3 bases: TGTGCCAGCAGCCAAGACGGAATAGCGGGAGGTTACGAGCAGTACTTC. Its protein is CASSQDGIAGGYEQYF.

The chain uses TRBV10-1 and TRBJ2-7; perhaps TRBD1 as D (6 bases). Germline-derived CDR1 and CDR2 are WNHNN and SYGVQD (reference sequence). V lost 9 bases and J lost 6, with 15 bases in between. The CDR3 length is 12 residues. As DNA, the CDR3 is TGCGCCAGTTCACCAGGGGCGGGCGAGCAGTACTTC. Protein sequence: CASSPGAGEQYF.

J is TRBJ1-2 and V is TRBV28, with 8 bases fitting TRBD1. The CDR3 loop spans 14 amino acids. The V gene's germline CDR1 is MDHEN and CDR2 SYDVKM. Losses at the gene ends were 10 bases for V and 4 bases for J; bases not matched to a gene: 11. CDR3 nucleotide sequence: TGTGCCACCAGGGGTCCGGACAGGGCCTATGGCTACACCTTC. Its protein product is CATRGPDRAYGYTF.

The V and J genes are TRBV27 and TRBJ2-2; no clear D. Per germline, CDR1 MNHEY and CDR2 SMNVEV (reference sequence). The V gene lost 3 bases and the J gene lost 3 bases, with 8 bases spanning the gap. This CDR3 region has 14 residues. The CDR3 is CASSFYSHTGELFF. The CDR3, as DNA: TGTGCCAGCAGTTTCTACAGCCACACCGGGGAGCTGTTTTTT.

CDR3 DNA: TGTGCCAGCAGCACTGGCACCCAAGAGACCCAGTACTTC. Its protein product is CASSTGTQETQYF. The chain recombines TRBV21-1 with TRBJ2-5; TRBD1 is the table's D call and was not checked against the DNA. TRBV21-1 is an annotated pseudogene. CDR3 length equals 13 residues.

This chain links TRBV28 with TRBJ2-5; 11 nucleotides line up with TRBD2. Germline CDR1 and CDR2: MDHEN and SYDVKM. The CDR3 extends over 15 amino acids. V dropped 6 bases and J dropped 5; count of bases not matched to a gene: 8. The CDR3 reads CASRIAGGPEETQYF. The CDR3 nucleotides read TGTGCCAGCAGAATAGCGGGAGGGCCGGAGGAGACCCAGTACTTC.

The CDR3 nucleotides read TGTGCCAGCAGAATGGGACTTGCTAGCACCGGGGAGCTGTTTTTT. Translated: CASRMGLASTGELFF. The V gene is TRBV27, the J gene TRBJ2-2, with D possibly TRBD2 on 6 matching bases. The germline V and J ends were trimmed by 6 bases and 4 bases, with 15 bases remaining between them. CDR3 size: 15 residues. Germline V gives CDR1 MNHEY, CDR2 SMNVEV (reference sequence).

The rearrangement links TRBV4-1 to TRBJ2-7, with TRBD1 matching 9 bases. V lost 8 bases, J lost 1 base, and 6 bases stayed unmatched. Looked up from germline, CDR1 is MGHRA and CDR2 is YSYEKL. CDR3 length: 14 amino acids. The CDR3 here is CASESGQGSYEQYF. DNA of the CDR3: TGCGCCAGCGAGTCGGGACAGGGTTCCTACGAGCAGTACTTC.

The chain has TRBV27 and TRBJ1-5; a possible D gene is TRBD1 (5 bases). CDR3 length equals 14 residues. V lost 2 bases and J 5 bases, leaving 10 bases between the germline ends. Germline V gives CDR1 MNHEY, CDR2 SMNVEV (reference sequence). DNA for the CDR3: TGTGCCAGCAGTTTAGCGGGGCGCTATCAGCCCCAGCATTTT. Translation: CASSLAGRYQPQHF.

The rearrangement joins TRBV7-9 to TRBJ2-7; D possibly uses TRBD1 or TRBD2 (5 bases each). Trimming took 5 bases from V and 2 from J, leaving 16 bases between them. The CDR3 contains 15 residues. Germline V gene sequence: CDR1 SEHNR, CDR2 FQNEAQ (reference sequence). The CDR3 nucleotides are TGTGCCAGCAGCCCCCGGGACGGTAAAGCCTACGAGCAGTACTTC. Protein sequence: CASSPRDGKAYEQYF.

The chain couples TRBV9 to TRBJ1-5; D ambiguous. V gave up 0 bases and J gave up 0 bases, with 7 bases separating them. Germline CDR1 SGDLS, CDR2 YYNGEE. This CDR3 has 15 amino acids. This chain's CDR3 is CASSVVPDSNQPQHF. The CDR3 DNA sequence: TGTGCCAGCAGCGTAGTTCCGGATAGCAATCAGCCCCAGCATTTT.

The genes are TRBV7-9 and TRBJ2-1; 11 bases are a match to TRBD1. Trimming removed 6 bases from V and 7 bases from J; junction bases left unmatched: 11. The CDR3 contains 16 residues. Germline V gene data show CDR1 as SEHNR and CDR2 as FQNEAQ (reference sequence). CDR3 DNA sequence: TGTGCCAGCAGTTCTCCTCCCGGGACAGGGGGTAATGAGCAGTTCTTC. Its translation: CASSSPPGTGGNEQFF.

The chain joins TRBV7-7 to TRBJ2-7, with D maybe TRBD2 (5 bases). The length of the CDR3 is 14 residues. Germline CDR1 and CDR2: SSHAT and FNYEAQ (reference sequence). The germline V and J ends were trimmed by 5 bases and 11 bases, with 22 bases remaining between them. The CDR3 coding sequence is TGTGCCAGCAGCCTTATCCCGTGGAGCGGACGAAAGTACTTC. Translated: CASSLIPWSGRKYF.

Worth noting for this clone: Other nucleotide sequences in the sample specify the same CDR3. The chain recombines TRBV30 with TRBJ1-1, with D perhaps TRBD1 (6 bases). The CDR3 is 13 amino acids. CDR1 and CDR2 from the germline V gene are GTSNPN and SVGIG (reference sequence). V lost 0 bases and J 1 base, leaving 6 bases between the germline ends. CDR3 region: CAWSVQGNTEAFF. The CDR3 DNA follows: TGTGCCTGGAGTGTACAGGGGAACACTGAAGCTTTCTTT.